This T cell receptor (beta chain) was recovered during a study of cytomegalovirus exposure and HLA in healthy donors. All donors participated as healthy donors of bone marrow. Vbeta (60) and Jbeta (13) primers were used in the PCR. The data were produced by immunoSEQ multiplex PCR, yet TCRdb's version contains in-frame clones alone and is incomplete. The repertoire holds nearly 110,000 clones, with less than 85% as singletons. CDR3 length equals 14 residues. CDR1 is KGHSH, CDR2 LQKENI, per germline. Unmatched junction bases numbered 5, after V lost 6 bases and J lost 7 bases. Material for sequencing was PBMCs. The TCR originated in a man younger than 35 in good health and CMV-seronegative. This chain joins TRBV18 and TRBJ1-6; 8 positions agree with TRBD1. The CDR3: CASSQDRVNSPLHF. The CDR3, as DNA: TGTGCCAGCTCCCAGGACAGGGTCAATTCACCCCTCCACTTT.